These 18 T cell receptor beta chains were all obtained from the same sample, sequenced in a study of CD8 T cells in Susac syndrome. When the RNA was reverse transcribed, random hexamers were used with an input of roughly 0.5 to 1 ug. Each CDR3 protein gets one entry after TCRdb re-called the immunoSEQ multiplex PCR reads with MiXCR. The sample lists approximately 300,000 distinct CDR3 sequences, approximately 85% seen once, with around 0.22% in the top ten. Sequencing was performed on CD8+ T cells from PBMCs. The receptors come from a human donor with multiple sclerosis.

This chain joins TRBV6-2 or TRBV6-3 and TRBJ1-5; D gene ambiguous. CDR1 and CDR2 from the germline V gene are MNHEY and SVGEGT. Trimming removed 0 bases at V and 1 base at J, with 13 bases between. The CDR3 is 17 residues long. The chain's CDR3 is CASSYSIYAGSNQPQHF. The DNA of the CDR3 is TGTGCCAGCAGTTACTCGATTTATGCCGGGAGCAATCAGCCCCAGCATTTT.

J is TRBJ2-2 and V is TRBV25-1, with 8 bases fitting TRBD1. CDR3 length equals 15 residues. Germline values: CDR1 MGHDK, CDR2 SYGVNS. The CDR3 loop is CAASGGQGWVGELFF. The CDR3 DNA reads TGTGCAGCCTCGGGCGGACAGGGTTGGGTCGGGGAGCTGTTTTTT.

The chain has TRBV19 and TRBJ1-6, with 10 bases identical to TRBD1. CDR3 size: 15 residues. From germline, CDR1 is LNHDA and CDR2 SQIVND (reference sequence). The ends lost 8 bases at V and 7 bases at J; junction bases unmatched: 8. CDR3 region: CASEDRGMANSPLHF. The DNA for the CDR3 is TGTGCCAGTGAGGACAGGGGGATGGCGAATTCACCCCTCCACTTT.

This rearrangement joins TRBV7-9 to TRBJ2-1, with 8 bases matching TRBD1. The germline V gene encodes CDR1 SEHNR and CDR2 FQNEAQ (reference sequence). This CDR3 spans 15 amino acids. V shed 4 bases and J 3 bases; nucleotides not matched to a gene: 5. CDR3 nucleotides: TGTGCCAGCAGCTCGAGGACAGGGTACTACAATGAGCAGTTCTTC. Translated: CASSSRTGYYNEQFF.

The V call is TRBV28, the J call TRBJ2-1; maybe TRBD2 (5 bases). In germline, CDR1 is MDHEN, CDR2 SYDVKM. This CDR3 is 16 amino acids long. Trimming cost V 3 bases and J 0 bases, with 12 bases left between them. In DNA form, the CDR3 reads TGTGCCAGCAGTTTCATAGCGTGGGGCTCCTACAATGAGCAGTTCTTC. This encodes CASSFIAWGSYNEQFF. Complete variable domain (other parts from reference TRBV28 and TRBJ2-1): DVKVTQSSRYLVKRTGEKVFLECVQDMDHENMFWYRQDPGLGLRLIYFSYDVKMKEKGDIPEGYSVSREKKERFSLILESASTNQTSMYLCASSFIAWGSYNEQFFGPGTRLTVL.

This chain links TRBV20-1 with TRBJ1-2; D not certain. V was clipped by 0 bases and J by 0 bases, with 8 bases between them. CDR1 is DFQATT, CDR2 SNEGSKA, per germline (reference sequence). The CDR3 sequence is 14 residues long. The CDR3 sequence is CSARDPGPNYGYTF. In DNA, the CDR3 is TGCAGTGCTAGAGATCCAGGCCCTAACTATGGCTACACCTTC.

This clonotype was counted a single time. The chain couples TRBV20-1 to TRBJ1-1, with TRBD1 as a possible D gene (5 bases). This CDR3 region has 15 residues. The germline V and J ends were trimmed by 4 bases and 4 bases, with 19 bases remaining between them. CDR1 is DFQATT, CDR2 SNEGSKA, per germline (reference sequence). The CDR3 loop is CSATDERGRLTEAFF. Written as DNA, the CDR3 is TGCAGTGCTACCGATGAACGGGGCAGGCTCACTGAAGCTTTCTTT.

In its sample, this clonotype was seen a few times. The chain is built from TRBV7-6 and TRBJ2-7; D gene uncertain. CDR3 length equals 18 residues. Germline lookup yields CDR1 SGHVS and CDR2 FNYEAQ. V lost 3 bases to trimming and J lost 0 bases, with 21 bases between them. The chain's CDR3 is CASSLLSVDQTFSYEQYF. As DNA, the CDR3 is TGTGCCAGCAGCTTGCTTTCGGTGGACCAAACCTTCTCCTACGAGCAGTACTTC.

The chain has TRBV6-2 or TRBV6-3 and TRBJ2-7, with a possible D match to TRBD1 (6 bases). This CDR3 is built from 14 residues. The germline V gene has CDR1 MNHEY and CDR2 SVGEGT. V lost 2 bases and J lost 5, with 13 bases in between. The CDR3 nucleotides read TGTGCCAGCAGTTACACATTGACAGGCAACGAGCAGTACTTC. As protein: CASSYTLTGNEQYF.

The rearrangement uses TRBV7-2 and TRBJ1-2, with 8 bases identical to TRBD1. The CDR3 runs to 16 residues. In germline, CDR1 is SGHTA, CDR2 FQGNSA. After removal of 2 bases from V and 5 bases from J, the junction contained 10 bases not matched to a gene. CDR3 protein: CASSLSVQGARYGYTF. DNA for the CDR3: TGTGCCAGCAGCTTATCGGTCCAGGGGGCGCGGTATGGCTACACCTTC.

CDR3 nucleotides: TGCGCCAGCAGCTTGGGGACAGGGGGCGTTGAAAAACTGTTTTTT. Translation gives CASSLGTGGVEKLFF. The V gene is TRBV5-1, the J gene TRBJ1-4, with 11 bases aligning to TRBD1. The V segment lost 0 bases and the J segment 7 bases; nucleotides outside the gene matches: 2. CDR1 and CDR2 (germline): SGHRS, YFSETQ. The CDR3 covers 15 residues.

There are a few counts of this clonotype. V and J are TRBV19 and TRBJ1-1, with D perhaps matching TRBD1 (5 bases). There are 12 residues in the CDR3. Germline V CDR1 and CDR2: LNHDA, SQIVND (reference sequence). V was cut by 3 bases and J by 6 bases, with 8 bases left in between. CDR3 in amino acids: CASSIGAAEAFF. The CDR3 coding sequence is TGTGCCAGTAGTATCGGGGCGGCTGAAGCTTTCTTT.

A remark on this clonotype: One end of the junction is discordant with germline, which a read error may explain. The chain joins TRBV24-1 to TRBJ2-7; D remains unclear. The CDR3 runs 13 residues. Germline CDR1 and CDR2: KGHDR and SFDVKD. CDR3 residues: CATSLTDSYEQYF. CDR3 in DNA: TGTGCAACCAGTCTCACTGACTCCTACGAGCAGTACTTC.

This clonotype was detected once. The chain couples TRBV6-5 to TRBJ2-1, with D uncertain. Trimming left V 4 bases short and J 2 bases short, with 9 bases between. Germline assignment: CDR1 MNHEY and CDR2 SVGAGI. This CDR3 is built from 14 residues. The CDR3 here is CASSSLVPYNEQFF. CDR3 bases: TGTGCCAGCAGTTCTCTAGTTCCCTACAATGAGCAGTTCTTC.

J is TRBJ2-1 and V is TRBV20-1; 7 nucleotides line up with TRBD1. V shed 0 bases, J shed 4 bases, and the junction held 9 bases outside the gene matches. Germline V gene sequence: CDR1 DFQATT, CDR2 SNEGSKA (reference sequence). The CDR3 has 16 residues. CDR3 nucleotides: TGCAGTGCTAGAGATTTCGACAGGGAGTTTTACAATGAGCAGTTCTTC. Protein: CSARDFDREFYNEQFF.

This clonotype was recorded once. The gene calls are TRBV4-3 and TRBJ2-5; TRBD1 is a possible D gene (6 bases). The length of the CDR3 is 14 residues. V lost 0 bases and J lost 5, with 10 bases in between. CDR1 and CDR2 from the germline V gene are LGHNA and YSLEER. This CDR3 reads CASSQDRGMETQYF. The CDR3 nucleotides read TGCGCCAGCAGCCAAGACAGGGGAATGGAGACCCAGTACTTC.

This clonotype was picked up a small number of times. This chain links TRBV7-8 with TRBJ2-5; 7 nucleotides line up with TRBD2. Germline V gene data show CDR1 as SGHVS and CDR2 as FQNEAQ. The length of the CDR3 is 16 residues. Trimming at V came to 2 bases and at J to 5 bases, leaving 11 bases not matched to a gene. Here the CDR3 reads CASSLSVGGSYETQYF. The CDR3, as DNA: TGTGCCAGCAGCTTATCGGTGGGCGGGAGTTACGAGACCCAGTACTTC.

This sequence joins TRBV5-6 and TRBJ2-2; 10 bases agree with TRBD1. The CDR3 sequence is 18 residues long. V shed 4 bases, J shed 1 base, and the junction held 10 bases outside the gene matches. CDR1 SGHDT and CDR2 YYEEEE come from the germline V gene. The CDR3 sequence: CASSGGQGDYMNTGELFF. The CDR3 DNA sequence: TGTGCCAGCAGCGGCGGACAGGGGGACTACATGAACACCGGGGAGCTGTTTTTT.